Sequencing of this TCR beta chain was carried out in a study of T cell responses to AZD1222 COVID-19 vaccine (dated by TCRdb to 2020 to 2022). About the investigation overall: A total of 233 trial participants underwent TCR sequencing, of whom 207 received two doses of AZD1222 and 26 received two doses of the MenACWY control vaccine. Trial participants were enrolled into age subgroups of 18-55, 56-69 and 70-plus years, which contained roughly 140, 27 and 60 TCR-sequenced participants, respectively. General conclusions and limits of the study: Vaccine-associated CD4 TCRs spanned the whole spike protein, with dominant responses in regions 160-218 and 743-854. Epitopes outside the regions mutated in the B.1.351 and B.1.1.7 variants were reportedly recognized by nearly half of the unique spike-specific TCRs. Only six or seven AZD1222 recipients were SARS-CoV-2 seropositive at baseline, limiting conclusions about previously exposed vaccinees. Participants were mostly white British, with more females than males. The authors suggested clonal diversity may have been underestimated. The 56-69-year group was small, and its depth increase did not reach significance, likely because of low power. Because no day 14 peak-response samples were available, the repertoires could be characterized only after the peak T cell response. Spike-specific TCR breadth and depth rose significantly after two AZD1222 doses compared with day 0 and with MenACWY recipients.

Including cysteine and phenylalanine, the CDR3 has 13 amino acids. This entry keeps only the CDR3 DNA: 39 bases, framed from base 1. Ends trimmed: V by 3 bases, J by 8 bases; bases unmatched to a gene: 5. The CDR3 regions of human TCRbeta chains were analyzed by immunosequencing. In the source study's methods: Repertoire TCRs were matched against a reference library of SARS-CoV-2-specific TCRs generated with the MIRA antigen-specificity platform. Breadth was defined as the fraction of unique TCRs that were SARS-CoV-2-associated. Depth was defined as the fraction of total T cells that were SARS-CoV-2-associated. Using the MIRA data, each spike-specific TCR was assigned both to the spike region to which the TCR was reactive and to a CD4 or CD8 class. Log10-transformed breadth and depth values were compared by one-way ANOVA with Sidak's multiple comparisons tests. In its TCRdb copy, this immuneACCESS table keeps in-frame sequences only and misses some clones. Where compared with another copy, unresolved V genes explain less than half of these, and the others have no known cause. V and J calls and clone size are those listed in that table; D and trimming were worked out from the DNA. This sample has roughly 150,000 clones in its table, and about nine tenths of those were observed once. The ten largest clones represent roughly 9.1% of the sample.

In light of the paper, this sample's time point label describes: about 28 days (+/-7) after the second vaccine dose. Because spike-specific TCR depth and breadth did not differ between the two schedules, AZD1222 recipients who got a second dose at roughly 4 weeks were pooled with those who got a second dose at roughly 12 weeks. Vaccinee samples came from UK trials COV001 and COV002, including a single-blind randomized controlled phase 2/3 trial of AZD1222 (ChAdOx1 nCoV-19) in healthy adults. Trial participant PBMC samples were collected at day 0 and day 28 after the second dose for TCRbeta chain sequencing. As for this clone: Its antigen remains undetermined. No much larger clone exists at a distance of one base, and base qualities are not known.

Sequencing was performed on peripheral blood, taken 28 days after the second AZD1222 dose. The receptor was derived from an adult who received the AZD1222 COVID-19 vaccine. Recombination connected TRBV12-3 or TRBV12-4 to TRBJ1-2; 8 middle bases align to TRBD1. CDR3 loop: CASSFGTGGGYTF. The sequenced DNA is TGTGCCAGCAGTTTCGGGACAGGCGGGGGCTACACCTTC.